This T cell receptor (beta chain) derives from a study of T cell repertoires and Cas9 in healthy adults (dated by TCRdb to 2017 to 2018). For the wider study: Multi-effector potency, cytotoxicity and lineage determination within the CD4 and CD8 compartments were characterized for SpCas9-reactive T cells. The study examined preexisting T cell immunity against the Streptococcus pyogenes Cas9 nuclease (SpCas9) used in CRISPR gene editing.

What the study reported, not specific to this receptor: Proliferation and function of SpCas9-reactive effector T cells were reported to be mitigated in vitro by SpCas9-reactive regulatory T cells.

Healthy humans served as the donors. Receptor amplification or capture employed the immunoSEQ multiplex PCR assay. Entries here come from immuneACCESS through TCRdb and include only in-frame sequences with V and J called. Some clones fail to appear in such tables; in the studies checked, an unresolved V gene covers under half of the shortfall, and the cause of the remainder is unknown. This sample gives 20,000 to 25,000 clones in total; less than 95% of them show up just once. The ten largest clones represent approximately 0.77% of the sample. As to this clone: Its antigen specificity is not known. No much larger clonotype is one base removed from it; base qualities were not supplied.

CDR1 and CDR2, per the germline V gene, are SGHNT and YENEEA. The V end gives up 8 bases and the J end 7 bases, leaving 15 bases in the junction not matched to a gene. There are 15 amino acids in the CDR3, from cysteine to phenylalanine inclusive. Only CDR3 DNA is held: 45 bases, read in frame from base 1. This clonotype was obtained from a human donor in good health. The sequencing sample was made of CD4+ effector T cells (CD127+, CD25-, CD137-, CD154-) from PBMCs; culture status not recorded. The chain is made from TRBV11-3 and TRBJ2-5, and 8 junction bases match TRBD1. The CDR3 loop reads CASQKDRDPQRTQYF. The DNA sequence is TGTGCCAGCCAAAAGGACAGGGACCCCCAAAGGACCCAGTACTTC.